This TCR beta chain is from a study of read filtering for tumor transcriptome and immune sequencing. Study-wide context: Mean patient age was 65.9 years, range about 45 to 85; 17 to 20 male, roughly 14 female. IR-seq gave about 4.05 to 11 million TCR reads per sample; RNA-seq gave about 80 to 1273.

In the case of this clonotype: What it binds is unknown.

General study results and limits: In IR-seq, single-read clonotypes were roughly 80% of clonotypes but roughly 3.5% of reads. Dropping single-read clonotypes raised IR-seq and RNA-seq shared-clonotype correlation.

Trimming cost V 3 bases and J 4 bases; bases outside gene matches: 12. This CDR3 region has 17 residues. Looked up from germline, CDR1 is MDHEN and CDR2 is SYDVKM. This library used around 400 ng RNA and molecular barcoded adaptors spanning alpha/delta and beta/gamma chains. TCRdb re-called the reads with MiXCR, one entry per CDR3 protein. The sample carries around 48,000 distinct CDR3 sequences, roughly 20% recorded once. Sequencing was performed on a population of CD138-negative cells sorted from bone marrow. The receptor was derived from a donor aged 40 or older with multiple myeloma. V usage is TRBV28 and J usage is TRBJ1-2, with 9 bases aligning to TRBD1. The CDR3 protein is CASSLVSYRGQGYGYTF. CDR3 sequence (DNA): TGTGCCAGCAGTTTGGTCTCCTACAGGGGGCAAGGCTATGGCTACACCTTC.